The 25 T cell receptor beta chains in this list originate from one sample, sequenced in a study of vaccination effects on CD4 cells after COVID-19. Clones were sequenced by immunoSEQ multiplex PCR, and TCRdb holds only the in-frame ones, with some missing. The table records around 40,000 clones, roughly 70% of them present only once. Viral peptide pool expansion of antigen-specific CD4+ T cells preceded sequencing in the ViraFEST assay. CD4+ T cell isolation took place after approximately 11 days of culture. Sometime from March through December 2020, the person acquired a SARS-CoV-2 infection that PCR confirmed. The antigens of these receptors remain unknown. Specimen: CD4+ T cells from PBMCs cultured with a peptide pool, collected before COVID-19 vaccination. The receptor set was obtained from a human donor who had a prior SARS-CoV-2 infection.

This chain's CDR3 is CATSGLGTINEQFF. Here the CDR3 DNA reads TGTGCCACCAGTGGGTTAGGGACGATCAATGAGCAGTTCTTC. This sequence joins TRBV24-1 and TRBJ2-1; D possibly matches TRBD1 or TRBD2 (5 bases each). The CDR3 is 14 residues long. V lost 5 bases and J lost 6, with 13 bases in between. The germline gives CDR1 KGHDR, CDR2 SFDVKD.

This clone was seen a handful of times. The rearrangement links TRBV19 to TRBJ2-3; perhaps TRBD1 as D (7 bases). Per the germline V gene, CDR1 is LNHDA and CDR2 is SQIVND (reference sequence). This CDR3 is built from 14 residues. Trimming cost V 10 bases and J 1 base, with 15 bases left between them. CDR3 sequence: CATRRRGRTDTQYF. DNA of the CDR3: TGTGCCACCCGAAGGAGGGGGCGCACAGATACGCAGTATTTT.

This chain's CDR3 is CASSSRDRGQKLFF. The CDR3 coding sequence is TGTGCCAGCTCATCCCGGGACAGGGGGCAAAAACTGTTTTTT. The rearrangement links TRBV18 to TRBJ1-4; 12 bases map to TRBD1. The germline V gene has CDR1 KGHSH and CDR2 LQKENI. The CDR3 extends over 14 amino acids. Trimming cost V 5 bases and J 9 bases; bases outside gene matches: 4.

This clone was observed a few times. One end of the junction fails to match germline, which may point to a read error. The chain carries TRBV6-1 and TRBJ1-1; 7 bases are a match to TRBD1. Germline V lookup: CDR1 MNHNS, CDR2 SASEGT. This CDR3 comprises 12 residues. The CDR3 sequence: CASREGQARPFF. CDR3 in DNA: TGTGCCAGCAGGGAAGGACAGGCCCGACCTTTCTTT.

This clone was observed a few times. The CDR3, as DNA: TGTGCCAGCAGGAGTCGGCTTGGCGGGGGTTCGGGTTCACCCCTCCACTTT. Residues: CASRSRLGGGSGSPLHF. The rearrangement links TRBV2 to TRBJ1-6, with a weak D call TRBD1 (5 bases). CDR3 length equals 17 residues. Germline loops: CDR1 SNHLY, CDR2 FYNNEI. V dropped 6 bases and J dropped 9 bases, with 24 bases sitting between them.

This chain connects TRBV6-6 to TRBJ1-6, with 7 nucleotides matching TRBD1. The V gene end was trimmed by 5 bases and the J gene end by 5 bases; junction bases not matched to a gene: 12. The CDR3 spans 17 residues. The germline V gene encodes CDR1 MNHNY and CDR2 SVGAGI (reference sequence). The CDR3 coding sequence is TGTGCCAGCAGTCGTTGGGACAGAAGTCTTGATAATTCACCCCTCCACTTT. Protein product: CASSRWDRSLDNSPLHF.

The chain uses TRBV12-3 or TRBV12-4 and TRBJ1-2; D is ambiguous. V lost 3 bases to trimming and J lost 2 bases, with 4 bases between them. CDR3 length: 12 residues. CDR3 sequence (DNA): TGTGCCAGCAGTTTGAGAAACTATGGCTACACCTTC. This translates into CASSLRNYGYTF.

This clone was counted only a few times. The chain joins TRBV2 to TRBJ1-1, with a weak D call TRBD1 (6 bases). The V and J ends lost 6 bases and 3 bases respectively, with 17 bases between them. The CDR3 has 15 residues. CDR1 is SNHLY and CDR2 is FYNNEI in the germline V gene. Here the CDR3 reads CASRGGASSDTEAFF. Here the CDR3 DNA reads TGTGCCAGCAGGGGGGGGGCAAGTTCCGACACTGAAGCTTTCTTT.

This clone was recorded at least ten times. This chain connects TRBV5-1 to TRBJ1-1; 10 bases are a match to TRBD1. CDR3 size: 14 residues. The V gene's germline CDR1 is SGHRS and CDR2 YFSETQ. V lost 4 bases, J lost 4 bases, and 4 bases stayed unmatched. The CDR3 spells CASSRDRGPTEAFF. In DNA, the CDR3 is TGCGCCAGCAGCAGAGACAGGGGGCCCACTGAAGCTTTCTTT.

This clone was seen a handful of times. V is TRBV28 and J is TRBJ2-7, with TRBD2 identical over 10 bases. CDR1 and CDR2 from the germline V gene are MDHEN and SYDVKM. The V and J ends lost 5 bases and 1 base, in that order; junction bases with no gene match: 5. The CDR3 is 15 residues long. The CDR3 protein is CASSVAGGASYEQYF. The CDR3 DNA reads TGTGCCAGCAGTGTAGCGGGGGGTGCGTCCTACGAGCAGTACTTC.

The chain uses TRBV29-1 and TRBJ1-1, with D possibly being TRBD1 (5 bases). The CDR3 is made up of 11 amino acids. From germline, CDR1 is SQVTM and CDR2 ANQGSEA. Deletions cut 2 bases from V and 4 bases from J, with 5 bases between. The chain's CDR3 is CSVETGTEAFF. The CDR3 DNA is TGCAGCGTTGAAACAGGCACTGAAGCTTTCTTT.

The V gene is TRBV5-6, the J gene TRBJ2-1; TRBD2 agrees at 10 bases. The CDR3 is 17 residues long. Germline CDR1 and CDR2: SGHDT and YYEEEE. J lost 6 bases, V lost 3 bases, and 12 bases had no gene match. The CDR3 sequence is CASSSLAAASGGNEQFF. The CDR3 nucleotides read TGTGCCAGCAGCTCCTTGGCGGCGGCTAGCGGGGGCAATGAGCAGTTCTTC.

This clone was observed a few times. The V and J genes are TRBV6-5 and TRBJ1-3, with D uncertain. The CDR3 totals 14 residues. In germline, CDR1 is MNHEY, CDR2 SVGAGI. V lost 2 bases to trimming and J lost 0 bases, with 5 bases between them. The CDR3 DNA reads TGTGCCAGCAGTTACGGCTACTCTGGAAACACCATATATTTT. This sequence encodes CASSYGYSGNTIYF.

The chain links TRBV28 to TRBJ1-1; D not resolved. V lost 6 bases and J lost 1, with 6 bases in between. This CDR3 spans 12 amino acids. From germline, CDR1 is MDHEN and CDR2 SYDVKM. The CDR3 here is CASSGPNTEAFF. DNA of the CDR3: TGTGCCAGCAGCGGACCGAACACTGAAGCTTTCTTT.

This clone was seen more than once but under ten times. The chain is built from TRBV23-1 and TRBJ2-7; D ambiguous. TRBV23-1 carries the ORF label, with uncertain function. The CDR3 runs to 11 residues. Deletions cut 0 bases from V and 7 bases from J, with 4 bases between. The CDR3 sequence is CASSQSAEQYF. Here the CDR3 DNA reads TGCGCCAGCAGTCAATCTGCGGAGCAGTACTTC.

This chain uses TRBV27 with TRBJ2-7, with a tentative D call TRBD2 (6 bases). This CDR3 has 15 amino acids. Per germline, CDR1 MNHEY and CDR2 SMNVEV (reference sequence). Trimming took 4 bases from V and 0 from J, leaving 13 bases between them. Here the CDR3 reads CASSWDGGSSYEQYF. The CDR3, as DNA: TGTGCCAGCAGTTGGGACGGGGGAAGCTCCTACGAGCAGTACTTC.

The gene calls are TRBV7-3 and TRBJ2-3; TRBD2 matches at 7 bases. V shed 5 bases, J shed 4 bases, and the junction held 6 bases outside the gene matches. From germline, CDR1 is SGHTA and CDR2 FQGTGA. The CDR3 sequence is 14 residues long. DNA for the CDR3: TGTGCCAGCAGCCCCCTCGCGGGGGCAGATACGCAGTATTTT. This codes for CASSPLAGADTQYF.

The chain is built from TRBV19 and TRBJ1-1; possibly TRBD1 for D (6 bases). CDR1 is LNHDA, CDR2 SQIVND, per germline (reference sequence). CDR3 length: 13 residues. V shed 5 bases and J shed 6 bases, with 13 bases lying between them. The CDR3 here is CASSPTGRAEAFF. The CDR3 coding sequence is TGTGCCAGTAGTCCTACAGGGAGGGCTGAAGCTTTCTTT.

The CDR3 spells CASSLGSGYTGELFF. CDR3 sequence (DNA): TGTGCCAGCAGCTTAGGGTCCGGGTACACCGGGGAGCTGTTTTTT. The chain joins TRBV7-6 to TRBJ2-2; D unclear. V was pared by 1 base and J by 3 bases, with 9 bases between. CDR3 length: 15 residues. Looked up from germline, CDR1 is SGHVS and CDR2 is FNYEAQ.

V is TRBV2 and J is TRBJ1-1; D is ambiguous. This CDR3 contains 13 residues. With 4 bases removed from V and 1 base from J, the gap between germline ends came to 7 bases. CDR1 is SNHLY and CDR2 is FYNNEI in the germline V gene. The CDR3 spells CASSVAENTEAFF. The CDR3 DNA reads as TGTGCCAGCAGTGTCGCCGAGAACACTGAAGCTTTCTTT.

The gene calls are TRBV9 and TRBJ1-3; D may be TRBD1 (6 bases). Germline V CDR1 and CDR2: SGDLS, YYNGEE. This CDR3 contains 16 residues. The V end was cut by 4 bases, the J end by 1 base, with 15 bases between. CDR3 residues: CASSYAGTRSGNTIYF. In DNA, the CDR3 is TGTGCCAGCAGCTACGCCGGGACAAGATCTGGAAACACCATATATTTT.

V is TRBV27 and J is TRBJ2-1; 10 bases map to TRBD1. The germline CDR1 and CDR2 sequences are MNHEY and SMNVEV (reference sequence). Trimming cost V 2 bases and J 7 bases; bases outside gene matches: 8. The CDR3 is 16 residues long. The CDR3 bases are TGTGCCAGCAGTTTAGAGACAGGGGGCGCCGGTAATGAGCAGTTCTTC. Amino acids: CASSLETGGAGNEQFF.

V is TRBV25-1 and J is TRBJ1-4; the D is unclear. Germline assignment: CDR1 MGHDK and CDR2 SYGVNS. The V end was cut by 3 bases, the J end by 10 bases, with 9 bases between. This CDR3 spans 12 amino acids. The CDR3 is CASSDPHLKLFF. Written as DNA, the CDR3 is TGTGCCAGCAGTGATCCCCACCTAAAACTGTTTTTT.

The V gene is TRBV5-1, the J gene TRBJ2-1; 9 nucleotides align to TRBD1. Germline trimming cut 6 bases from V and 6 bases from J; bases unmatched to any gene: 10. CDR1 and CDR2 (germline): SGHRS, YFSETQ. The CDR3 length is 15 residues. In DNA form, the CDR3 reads TGCGCCAGCACCCCCGGGACAGGGTTTATCAATGAGCAGTTCTTC. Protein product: CASTPGTGFINEQFF.

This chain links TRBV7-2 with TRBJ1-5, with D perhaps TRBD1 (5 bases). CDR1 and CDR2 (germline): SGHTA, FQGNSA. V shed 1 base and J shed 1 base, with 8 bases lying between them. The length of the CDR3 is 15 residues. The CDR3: CASSLVSGSNQPQHF. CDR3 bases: TGTGCCAGCAGCTTAGTCTCAGGGAGCAATCAGCCCCAGCATTTT.